Listed here are 29 T cell receptor beta chains from one sample, sequenced in a study of blood T cell repertoires in COVID-19. This table comes from immunoSEQ multiplex PCR, and its TCRdb copy is limited to in-frame clones, with some not included. The sample carries 60,000 to 65,000 clones, approximately 82% recorded once. The material sequenced was peripheral blood. The receptors here all came from a woman aged 55-75 years with acute or convalescent COVID-19.

This chain's CDR3 is CASSAREGNTEAFF. CDR3 nucleotides: TGTGCCAGCAGCGCCCGAGAGGGGAACACTGAAGCTTTCTTT. The genes are TRBV9 and TRBJ1-1; D not resolved. Germline V lookup: CDR1 SGDLS, CDR2 YYNGEE. Trimming took off 3 bases at V and 1 base at J, with 10 bases between the two ends. This CDR3 has 14 amino acids.

The chain joins TRBV3-1 (or the pseudogene TRBV3-2) to TRBJ1-3, with 9 bases matching TRBD1. The CDR3 loop spans 15 amino acids. The trim removed 1 base at V and 4 bases at J, leaving 2 bases unmatched. CDR1 and CDR2 from the germline V gene are LGHDT and YNNKEL (reference sequence). CDR3: CASSQGTGVGNTIYF. The CDR3 DNA is TGTGCCAGCAGCCAAGGGACAGGGGTCGGAAACACCATATATTTT.

This clone was recorded a few times. This chain joins TRBV2 and TRBJ1-1; D gene ambiguous. V was trimmed by 4 bases and J by 2 bases, leaving 8 bases between them. The germline gives CDR1 SNHLY, CDR2 FYNNEI. The CDR3 sequence is 13 residues long. The CDR3 DNA is TGTGCCAGCAGTGTCTACCCAAACACTGAAGCTTTCTTT. It is translated as CASSVYPNTEAFF.

This clone appeared once. The gene calls are TRBV5-1 and TRBJ2-7; 10 positions agree with TRBD1. With V trimmed by 4 bases and J by 2 bases, 3 bases remained unmatched. This CDR3 has 14 residues. In germline, CDR1 is SGHRS, CDR2 YFSETQ. The CDR3 DNA is TGCGCCAGCAGCCCCGGACAGGGGGCCTACGAGCAGTACTTC. It is translated as CASSPGQGAYEQYF.

DNA of the CDR3: TGTGCCAGCAGCCGCCAGGGGAATGGCTACACCTTC. Translated, it gives CASSRQGNGYTF. The chain uses TRBV7-8 and TRBJ1-2; weak D call: TRBD1 (6 bases). This CDR3 comprises 12 residues. Trimming removed 5 bases from V and 6 bases from J, with 10 bases in between. Germline lookup yields CDR1 SGHVS and CDR2 FQNEAQ.

This chain joins TRBV6-5 and TRBJ1-1; maybe TRBD1 (6 bases). V gave up 6 bases and J gave up 5 bases, with 10 bases separating them. CDR1 and CDR2 (germline): MNHEY, SVGAGI. The CDR3 spans 12 residues. The CDR3 spells CASRAGETEAFF. The CDR3, as DNA: TGTGCCAGCAGAGCAGGGGAGACTGAAGCTTTCTTT.

The chain employs TRBV11-2 and TRBJ1-5, with 9 bases lining up with TRBD1. CDR3 length equals 16 residues. Germline CDR1 SGHAT, CDR2 FQNNGV. The V and J ends lost 5 bases and 0 bases, in that order; junction bases with no gene match: 5. The CDR3 loop is CASSPRTGDSNQPQHF. CDR3 in DNA: TGTGCCAGCAGCCCACGGACAGGGGATAGCAATCAGCCCCAGCATTTT.

This clone was seen a few times. The chain has TRBV2 and TRBJ2-7; 10 bases align to TRBD1. This CDR3 contains 14 residues. V dropped 5 bases and J dropped 6; count of bases not matched to a gene: 7. Germline V CDR1 and CDR2: SNHLY, FYNNEI. In DNA form, the CDR3 reads TGTGCCAGCAGTAGGACAGGGGGAACTTCCGAGCAGTACTTC. Its protein is CASSRTGGTSEQYF.

This clone was picked up a small number of times. The rearrangement uses TRBV6-1 and TRBJ1-3; D is uncertain. Per germline, CDR1 MNHNS and CDR2 SASEGT. The CDR3 covers 15 residues. The V and J ends lost 3 bases and 0 bases respectively, with 9 bases between them. The CDR3 DNA reads as TGTGCCAGCAGTGAGGAGGGAGCCTCTGGAAACACCATATATTTT. This gives the protein CASSEEGASGNTIYF.

The chain combines TRBV7-3 with TRBJ2-3; a possible D gene is TRBD2 (6 bases). The CDR3 covers 15 residues. The ends were cut back, 0 bases at V and 5 bases at J, with 12 bases in the middle. Germline CDR1 reads SGHTA; CDR2 reads FQGTGA. The CDR3 sequence is CASSLTGTAVDTQYF. The CDR3 nucleotides read TGTGCCAGCAGCTTAACAGGGACTGCAGTAGATACGCAGTATTTT.

The rearrangement uses TRBV9 and TRBJ2-7, with 9 bases identical to TRBD1. Germline lookup yields CDR1 SGDLS and CDR2 YYNGEE. With 5 bases clipped from V and 2 bases from J, the junction kept 11 bases outside the gene matches. The CDR3 totals 16 residues. The CDR3 here is CASSGPTDRGTYEQYF. Written as DNA, the CDR3 is TGTGCCAGCAGTGGACCCACGGACAGGGGAACCTACGAGCAGTACTTC.

Only one count was recorded for this clone. The chain joins TRBV19 to TRBJ1-6; no clear D. Trimming shortened V by 5 bases and J by 8 bases, and 10 bases separated the two germline ends. The CDR3 loop spans 13 amino acids. Germline lookup yields CDR1 LNHDA and CDR2 SQIVND (reference sequence). DNA for the CDR3: TGTGCCAGTAGTCCCACTGTGGATTCACCCCTCCACTTT. Translated: CASSPTVDSPLHF.

The chain couples TRBV5-1 to TRBJ1-2, with TRBD1 matching 11 bases. CDR1 SGHRS and CDR2 YFSETQ come from the germline V gene. The length of the CDR3 is 15 residues. J gave up 1 base and V 6 bases, and 5 bases lay outside the gene matches. The CDR3 is CASKGQGANNYGYTF. In nucleotides, the CDR3 is TGCGCCAGCAAAGGACAGGGGGCGAATAACTATGGCTACACCTTC.

This chain uses TRBV5-1 with TRBJ2-1; TRBD2 might be the D (7 bases). Germline V gene data show CDR1 as SGHRS and CDR2 as YFSETQ. The CDR3 covers 16 residues. V was pared by 2 bases and J by 7 bases, with 19 bases between. The chain's CDR3 is CASSLGGGAAQNEQFF. In DNA, the CDR3 is TGCGCCAGCAGCTTAGGAGGGGGGGCCGCCCAGAATGAGCAGTTCTTC. The entire variable domain, with the rest obtained from reference TRBV5-1 and TRBJ2-1, is as follows: KAGVTQTPRYLIKTRGQQVTLSCSPISGHRSVSWYQQTPGQGLQFLFEYFSETQRNKGNFPGRFSGRQFSNSRSEMNVSTLELGDSALYLCASSLGGGAAQNEQFFGPGTRLTVL.

The CDR3 is CASSQSGTGGSYEQYF. Here the CDR3 DNA reads TGTGCCAGCAGCCAATCGGGTACGGGGGGCTCGTACGAGCAGTACTTC. The chain recombines TRBV3-1 (or the pseudogene TRBV3-2) with TRBJ2-7, with D perhaps matching TRBD2 (7 bases). The CDR3 runs 16 residues. The V end lost 2 bases, the J end lost 4 bases, and 18 bases lay between the germline ends. Germline V gene data show CDR1 as LGHDT and CDR2 as YNNKEL (reference sequence).

The CDR3, as DNA: TGTGCCACCAGTGATTCGCGACTGGGGGCCTCAGGTACGCAGTATTTT. Residues: CATSDSRLGASGTQYF. This chain joins TRBV24-1 and TRBJ2-3; D possibly corresponds to TRBD1 (6 bases). Trimming took off 2 bases at V and 8 bases at J, with 19 bases between the two ends. The CDR3 runs to 16 residues. Germline CDR1 reads KGHDR; CDR2 reads SFDVKD.

The V gene is TRBV9, the J gene TRBJ1-1, with D perhaps TRBD1 (6 bases). Germline V gene lookup returns CDR1 SGDLS and CDR2 YYNGEE. CDR3 length equals 13 residues. Deletions cut 4 bases from V and 11 bases from J, with 18 bases between. CDR3 sequence (DNA): TGTGCCAGCAGCCGTCGCCTGGGCCAGGGGGCTTTCTTT. This codes for CASSRRLGQGAFF.

The chain combines TRBV5-5 with TRBJ2-2; D is possibly TRBD2 (6 bases). The CDR3 is 14 amino acids. CDR1 and CDR2 (germline): SGHKS, YYEKEE (reference sequence). V was pared by 4 bases and J by 4 bases, with 11 bases between. For the CDR3, the DNA is TGTGCCAGCAGCCTCGGAGGGATCACCGGGGAGCTGTTTTTT. Translated: CASSLGGITGELFF.

This clone was found many times. In DNA, the CDR3 is TGCGCCACCCGGCCCGGGACAGCTAACAATGAGCAGTTCTTC. Translated, it gives CATRPGTANNEQFF. The chain combines TRBV10-1 with TRBJ2-1; 7 bases are shared with TRBD1. Germline CDR1 is WNHNN and CDR2 is SYGVQD (reference sequence). This CDR3 has 14 residues. The J segment lost 5 bases and the V segment lost 10 bases, leaving 11 bases of the junction unmatched.

The V and J genes are TRBV9 and TRBJ2-7; maybe TRBD1 (5 bases). The V and J ends lost 0 bases and 2 bases respectively, with 12 bases between them. The germline V gene encodes CDR1 SGDLS and CDR2 YYNGEE. The CDR3 has 15 amino acids. The CDR3 loop reads CASSVGKGLTYEQYF. DNA of the CDR3: TGTGCCAGCAGCGTAGGTAAGGGGCTCACCTACGAGCAGTACTTC. The full variable domain, its missing parts supplied by reference TRBV9 and TRBJ2-7, is DSGVTQTPKHLITATGQRVTLRCSPRSGDLSVYWYQQSLDQGLQFLIQYYNGEERAKGNILERFSAQQFPDLHSELNLSSLELGDSALYFCASSVGKGLTYEQYFGPGTRLTVT.

Concerning this clone: Other DNA sequences in this sample translate to the same CDR3. V and J are TRBV14 and TRBJ1-1; D uncertain. CDR3 length equals 14 residues. V gave up 1 base and J gave up 4 bases, with 10 bases separating them. Germline CDR1 SGHDN, CDR2 FVKESK. The CDR3 here is CASSQVSSGTEAFF. CDR3 DNA sequence: TGTGCCAGCAGCCAAGTCTCGAGCGGCACTGAAGCTTTCTTT.

The gene calls are TRBV7-9 and TRBJ1-4; 7 bases match TRBD1. The germline gives CDR1 SEHNR, CDR2 FQNEAQ (reference sequence). This CDR3 comprises 15 residues. J was trimmed by 7 bases and V by 5 bases; bases with no gene match: 10. The CDR3 DNA follows: TGTGCCAGCAGCGCGGGACAGCCGGGGGTTGAAAAACTGTTTTTT. This gives the protein CASSAGQPGVEKLFF.

This clone was recorded once. CDR3 sequence (DNA): TGCGCCAGCAGCCTCGGACAGGGACCTACTTTCACAGATACGCAGTATTTT. This encodes CASSLGQGPTFTDTQYF. V is TRBV4-1 and J is TRBJ2-3, with TRBD1 matching over 8 bases. Losses at the gene ends were 4 bases for V and 2 bases for J; bases not matched to a gene: 11. In germline, CDR1 is MGHRA, CDR2 YSYEKL. The CDR3 covers 17 residues.

The rearrangement links TRBV2 to TRBJ2-6, with a tentative D call TRBD2 (5 bases). CDR1 is SNHLY and CDR2 is FYNNEI in the germline V gene. This CDR3 is 14 amino acids long. The V and J ends lost 6 bases and 4 bases respectively, with 10 bases between them. The CDR3 DNA follows: TGTGCCAGCAGGGTGGACTCCGGGGCCAACGTCCTGACTTTC. As protein: CASRVDSGANVLTF.

The chain employs TRBV11-3 and TRBJ2-1; perhaps TRBD2 as D (6 bases). Germline V gene lookup returns CDR1 SGHNT and CDR2 YENEEA. The CDR3 totals 15 residues. Trimming left V 4 bases short and J 8 bases short, with 18 bases between. The chain's CDR3 is CASSSLAATRDEQFF. The CDR3 nucleotides read TGTGCCAGCAGCTCCTTAGCGGCCACAAGGGATGAGCAGTTCTTC.

This chain connects TRBV30 to TRBJ1-3; 8 bases agree with TRBD1. Germline CDR1 GTSNPN, CDR2 SVGIG (reference sequence). The CDR3 sequence is 14 residues long. J was trimmed by 1 base and V by 8 bases; bases with no gene match: 7. Here the CDR3 DNA reads TGTGCCAGACAGACAGGGGTTTCTGGAAACACCATATATTTT. The encoded protein is CARQTGVSGNTIYF.

The chain recombines TRBV30 with TRBJ2-3, with 8 bases that match TRBD1. From germline, CDR1 is GTSNPN and CDR2 SVGIG (reference sequence). The CDR3 is 15 amino acids. Trimming took 1 base from V and 0 from J; bases not matched to a gene: 3. The CDR3 sequence: CAWSAGTGSTDTQYF. The CDR3 DNA reads as TGTGCCTGGAGTGCGGGGACAGGTAGCACAGATACGCAGTATTTT.

Comment on this clone: Other DNA sequences in this sample translate to the same CDR3. The chain recombines TRBV25-1 with TRBJ2-7; D is undetermined. CDR1 is MGHDK and CDR2 is SYGVNS in the germline V gene. Deletions cut 1 base from V and 4 bases from J, with 5 bases between. The CDR3 sequence is 12 residues long. The CDR3, as DNA: TGTGCCAGCAGTGAATCCGGGTACGAGCAGTACTTC. It is translated as CASSESGYEQYF.

The V and J genes are TRBV10-1 and TRBJ1-3; D gene uncertain. The V end was cut by 2 bases, the J end by 0 bases, with 5 bases between. This CDR3 comprises 14 residues. Germline CDR1 and CDR2: WNHNN and SYGVQD (reference sequence). CDR3 in DNA: TGCGCCAGCAGTGAGCGGGGCTCTGGAAACACCATATATTTT. This sequence encodes CASSERGSGNTIYF.